This TCR beta chain was sequenced during a study of T cell responses to AZD1222 COVID-19 vaccine. Here immunoSEQ multiplex PCR was the method, and the copy in TCRdb shows in-frame clones only, minus some. The sample records 100,000 to 130,000 clones, around nine tenths being singletons. Study-wide results and caveats: Spike-wide coverage was observed for vaccine-associated CD4 TCRs, with dominant responses at 160-218 and 743-854.

Notes on this clone: Antigen specificity is unknown.

The CDR3 has 11 residues. Germline V gene lookup returns CDR1 SQVTM and CDR2 ANQGSEA. V lost 1 base and J lost 5, with 6 bases in between. This TCR derives from an adult who received the AZD1222 COVID-19 vaccine. V usage is TRBV29-1 and J usage is TRBJ2-7; no clear D. The input for sequencing was peripheral blood, taken 28 days after the second AZD1222 dose. CDR3 region: CSVEGFDEQYF. CDR3 DNA sequence: TGCAGCGTTGAAGGTTTCGACGAGCAGTACTTC.